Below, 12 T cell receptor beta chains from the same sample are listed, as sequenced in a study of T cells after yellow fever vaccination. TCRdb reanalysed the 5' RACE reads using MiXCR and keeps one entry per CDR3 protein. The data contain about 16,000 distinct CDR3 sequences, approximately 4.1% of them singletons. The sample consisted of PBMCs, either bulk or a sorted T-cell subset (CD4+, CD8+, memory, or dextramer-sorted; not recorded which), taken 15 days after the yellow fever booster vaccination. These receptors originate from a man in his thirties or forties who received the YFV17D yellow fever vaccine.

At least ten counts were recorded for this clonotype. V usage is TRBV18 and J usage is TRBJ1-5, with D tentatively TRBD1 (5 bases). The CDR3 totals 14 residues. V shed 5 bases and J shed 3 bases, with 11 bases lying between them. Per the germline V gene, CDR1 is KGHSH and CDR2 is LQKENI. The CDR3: CASSDATDNQPQHF. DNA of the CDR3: TGTGCCAGCTCAGACGCGACAGACAATCAGCCCCAGCATTTT.

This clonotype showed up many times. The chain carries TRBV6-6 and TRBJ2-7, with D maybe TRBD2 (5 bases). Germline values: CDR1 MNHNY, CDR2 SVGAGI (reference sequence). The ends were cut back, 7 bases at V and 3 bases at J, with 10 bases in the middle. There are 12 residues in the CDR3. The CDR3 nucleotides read TGTGCCAGCACCCAGAGCGGCTACGAGCAGTACTTC. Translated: CASTQSGYEQYF.

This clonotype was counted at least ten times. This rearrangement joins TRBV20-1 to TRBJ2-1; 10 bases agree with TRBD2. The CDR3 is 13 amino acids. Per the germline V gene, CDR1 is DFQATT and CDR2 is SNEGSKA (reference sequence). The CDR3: CSVGLADYNEQFF. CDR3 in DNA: TGCAGCGTCGGACTAGCGGACTACAATGAGCAGTTCTTC.

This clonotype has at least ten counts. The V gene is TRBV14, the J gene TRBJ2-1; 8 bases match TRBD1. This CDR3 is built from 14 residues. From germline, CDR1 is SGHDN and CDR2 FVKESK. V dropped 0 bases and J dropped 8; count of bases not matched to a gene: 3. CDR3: CASSQDGQGYEQFF. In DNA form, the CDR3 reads TGTGCCAGCAGCCAAGATGGACAGGGCTATGAGCAGTTCTTC.

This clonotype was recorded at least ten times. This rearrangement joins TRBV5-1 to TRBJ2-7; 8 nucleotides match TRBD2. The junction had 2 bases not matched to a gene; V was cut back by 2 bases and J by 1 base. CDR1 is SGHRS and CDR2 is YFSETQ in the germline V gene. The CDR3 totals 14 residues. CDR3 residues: CASSFAGGSYEQYF. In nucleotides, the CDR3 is TGCGCCAGCAGCTTTGCGGGAGGATCCTACGAGCAGTACTTC.

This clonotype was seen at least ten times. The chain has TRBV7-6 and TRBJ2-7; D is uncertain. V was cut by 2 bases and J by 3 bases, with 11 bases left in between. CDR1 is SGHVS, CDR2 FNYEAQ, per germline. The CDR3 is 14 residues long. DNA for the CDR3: TGTGCCAGCAGCTTATCTGGCGAGAACTACGAGCAGTACTTC. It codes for CASSLSGENYEQYF.

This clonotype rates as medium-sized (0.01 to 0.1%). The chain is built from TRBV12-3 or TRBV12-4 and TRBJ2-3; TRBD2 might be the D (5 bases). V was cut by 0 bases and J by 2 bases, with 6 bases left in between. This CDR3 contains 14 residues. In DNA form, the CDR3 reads TGTGCCAGCAGTTTAGCCGGGATCACAGATACGCAGTATTTT. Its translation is CASSLAGITDTQYF.

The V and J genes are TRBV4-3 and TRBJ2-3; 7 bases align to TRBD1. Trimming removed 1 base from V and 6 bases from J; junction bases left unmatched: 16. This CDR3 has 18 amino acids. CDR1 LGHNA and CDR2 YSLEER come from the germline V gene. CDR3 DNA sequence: TGCGCCAGCAGCCAAGTTCCGGCGACAGGGTTTCAAAGGGATACGCAGTATTTT. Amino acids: CASSQVPATGFQRDTQYF.

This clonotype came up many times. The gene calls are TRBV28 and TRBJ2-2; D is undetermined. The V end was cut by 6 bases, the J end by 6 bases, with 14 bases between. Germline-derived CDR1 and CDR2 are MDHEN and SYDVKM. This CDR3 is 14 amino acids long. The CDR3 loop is CASSPTRNSGELFF. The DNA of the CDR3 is TGTGCCAGCAGCCCGACCAGGAATTCCGGGGAGCTGTTTTTT.

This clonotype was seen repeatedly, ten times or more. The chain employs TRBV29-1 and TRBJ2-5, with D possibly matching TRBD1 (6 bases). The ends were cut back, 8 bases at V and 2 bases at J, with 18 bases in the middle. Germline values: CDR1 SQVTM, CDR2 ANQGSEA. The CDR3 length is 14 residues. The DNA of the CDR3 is TGCAGCACCGAGAGGGGGTTGAGGCAAGAGACCCAGTACTTC. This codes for CSTERGLRQETQYF.

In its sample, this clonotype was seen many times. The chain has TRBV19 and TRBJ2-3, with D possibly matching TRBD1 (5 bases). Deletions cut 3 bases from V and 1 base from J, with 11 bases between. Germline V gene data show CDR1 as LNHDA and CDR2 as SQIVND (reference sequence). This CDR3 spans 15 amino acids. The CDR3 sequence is CASSISRVGTDTQYF. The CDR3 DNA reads TGTGCCAGTAGTATTTCCAGGGTGGGCACAGATACGCAGTATTTT.

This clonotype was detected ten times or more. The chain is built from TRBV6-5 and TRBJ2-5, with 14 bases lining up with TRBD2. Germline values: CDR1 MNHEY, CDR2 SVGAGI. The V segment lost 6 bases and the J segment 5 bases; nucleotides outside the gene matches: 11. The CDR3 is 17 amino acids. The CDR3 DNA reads TGTGCCAGCAGGCCCGGGACTAGCGGGAGCAGCCGGGAGACCCAGTACTTC. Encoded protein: CASRPGTSGSSRETQYF.